The 9 T cell receptor beta chains reported below all come from one sample, sequenced in a study of T cell repertoires in cytomegalovirus infection. TCRdb processed the reads anew with MiXCR; each CDR3 protein has one entry. In the table there are roughly 90,000 distinct CDR3 sequences, about 24% of which are singletons. No antigen has been assigned to these receptors. The material was CD8+ T cells from cultured PBMCs, obtained from culture after CMV antigen stimulation. The source of these receptors is a human donor in good health (CMV status not recorded). Some clones in this sample may be carry-over from other donors' samples.

The genes are TRBV29-1 and TRBJ2-1; 7 bases map to TRBD2. The CDR3 loop spans 14 amino acids. After removal of 8 bases from V and 2 bases from J, the junction contained 9 bases not matched to a gene. Germline V gene data show CDR1 as SQVTM and CDR2 as ANQGSEA. The CDR3 sequence: CSITRGGPYNEQFF. DNA for the CDR3: TGCAGCATAACCCGCGGGGGACCCTACAATGAGCAGTTCTTC.

This clonotype occurred many times. The J gene is TRBJ2-3, the V gene TRBV7-9; no firm D call. The CDR3 runs 15 residues. Germline V lookup: CDR1 SEHNR, CDR2 FQNEAQ (reference sequence). V dropped 5 bases and J dropped 0 bases, with 12 bases sitting between them. DNA for the CDR3: TGTGCCAGCAGCCTCGCCGTCGCTAGCACAGATACGCAGTATTTT. This sequence encodes CASSLAVASTDTQYF.

This clonotype was seen only a few times. V usage is TRBV23-1 and J usage is TRBJ2-7; D uncertain. TRBV23-1 is classed as an ORF, of uncertain function. V was pared by 1 base and J by 2 bases, with 15 bases between. CDR3 length equals 16 residues. CDR3 DNA sequence: TGCGCCAGCAGTCAATTCTCGTCGATTACCCCCTACGAGCAGTACTTC. This sequence encodes CASSQFSSITPYEQYF.

This rearrangement joins TRBV20-1 to TRBJ2-7; 14 bases map to TRBD2. Germline trimming cut 5 bases from V and 4 bases from J; bases unmatched to any gene: 7. Germline lookup yields CDR1 DFQATT and CDR2 SNEGSKA (reference sequence). The CDR3 sequence is 15 residues long. The CDR3 DNA sequence: TGCAGTGCTTTCTCGACTAGCGGGGGGGCATACGAGCAGTACTTC. Translating gives CSAFSTSGGAYEQYF.

V usage is TRBV7-2 and J usage is TRBJ2-1, with 11 bases aligning to TRBD2. The junction had 9 bases not matched to a gene; V was cut back by 10 bases and J by 10 bases. The CDR3 contains 13 residues. Germline CDR1 and CDR2: SGHTA and FQGNSA. The CDR3 bases are TGTGCCACCGAACCGGGACTAGCGGCAGAGCAGTTCTTC. As protein: CATEPGLAAEQFF. The full variable domain, its missing parts supplied by reference TRBV7-2 and TRBJ2-1, is GAGVSQSPSNKVTEKGKDVELRCDPISGHTALYWYRQSLGQGLEFLIYFQGNSAPDKSGLPSDRFSAERTGGSVSTLTIQRTQQEDSAVYLCATEPGLAAEQFFGPGTRLTVL.

The V gene is TRBV5-5, the J gene TRBJ1-6; D gene unclear. Per the germline V gene, CDR1 is SGHKS and CDR2 is YYEKEE (reference sequence). Trimming pared 1 base from V and 9 bases from J, leaving 17 bases between. The CDR3 consists of 16 residues. The CDR3 reads CASSLTDLIGISPLHF. The CDR3 coding sequence is TGTGCCAGCAGCTTGACAGATCTTATCGGGATTTCACCCCTCCACTTT.

The chain couples TRBV12-3 or TRBV12-4 to TRBJ1-5, with unresolved D. Trimming cost V 6 bases and J 5 bases, with 14 bases left between them. This CDR3 is built from 14 residues. This CDR3 is CASSLGRPYQPQHF. In DNA, the CDR3 is TGTGCCAGCAGCCTGGGGAGACCCTATCAGCCCCAGCATTTT.

The chain is built from TRBV19 and TRBJ2-5, with D perhaps given as TRBD1 or TRBD2 (5 bases each). V shed 5 bases and J shed 5 bases, with 12 bases lying between them. This CDR3 is built from 13 residues. CDR1 is LNHDA and CDR2 is SQIVND in the germline V gene (reference sequence). The CDR3 here is CASSQGPWETQYF. CDR3 bases: TGTGCCAGTAGTCAGGGACCTTGGGAGACCCAGTACTTC.

The chain combines TRBV11-2 with TRBJ2-7; D uncertain. The CDR3 has 14 amino acids. CDR1 and CDR2 (germline): SGHAT, FQNNGV. Deletions cut 5 bases from V and 4 bases from J, with 15 bases between. The CDR3 coding sequence is TGTGCCAGCAGCCATGCCGGCACTCGGTACGAGCAGTACTTC. The encoded protein is CASSHAGTRYEQYF. Full variable domain (missing parts from reference TRBV11-2 and TRBJ2-7): EAGVAQSPRYKIIEKRQSVAFWCNPISGHATLYWYQQILGQGPKLLIQFQNNGVVDDSQLPKDRFSAERLKGVDSTLKIQPAKLEDSAVYLCASSHAGTRYEQYFGPGTRLTVT.